Below, 15 T cell receptor beta chains from the same sample are listed, as sequenced in a study of glioma-infiltrating T cells after dendritic cell vaccination. Repertoires were generated with immunoSEQ multiplex PCR, while TCRdb's copy carries only in-frame clones and drops some. This sample has 95,000 or so clones; more than 70% occur once, and the top ten carry 2.5% to 3.5%. Sequenced here: blood, sampled before dendritic cell vaccination. The receptors come from a human donor with glioblastoma.

V is TRBV27 and J is TRBJ2-7; D uncertain. Germline CDR1 is MNHEY and CDR2 is SMNVEV (reference sequence). The CDR3 loop spans 13 amino acids. With 2 bases removed from V and 5 bases from J, the gap between germline ends came to 10 bases. The CDR3, as DNA: TGTGCCAGCAGTTTACCGGGTGGCAACGAGCAGTACTTC. Translating it yields CASSLPGGNEQYF.

The J gene is TRBJ2-1, the V gene TRBV20-1; possible D gene TRBD2, 5 bases. The V gene's germline CDR1 is DFQATT and CDR2 SNEGSKA (reference sequence). The V gene lost 3 bases and the J gene lost 7 bases, with 7 bases spanning the gap. The CDR3 sequence is 11 residues long. CDR3 nucleotide sequence: TGCAGTGCTAGTAGCGAGAATGAGCAGTTCTTC. Residues: CSASSENEQFF.

The chain links TRBV7-9 to TRBJ2-2, with D tentatively TRBD2 (6 bases). Trimming pared 3 bases from V and 9 bases from J, leaving 11 bases between. Looked up from germline, CDR1 is SEHNR and CDR2 is FQNEAQ (reference sequence). The CDR3 has 13 amino acids. This CDR3 is CASSLGGTWELFF. Written as DNA, the CDR3 is TGTGCCAGCAGCTTGGGAGGAACGTGGGAGCTGTTTTTT.

V gene TRBV18 combines with J gene TRBJ2-5; 11 bases map to TRBD1. The CDR3 has 15 amino acids. In germline, CDR1 is KGHSH, CDR2 LQKENI. Trimming cost V 0 bases and J 5 bases; bases outside gene matches: 2. The CDR3 loop is CASSPPRTGGETQYF. The CDR3 bases are TGTGCCAGCTCACCACCCCGGACAGGGGGCGAGACCCAGTACTTC.

The chain links TRBV6-1 to TRBJ2-5, with D maybe TRBD1 (7 bases). This CDR3 is 11 amino acids long. The germline gives CDR1 MNHNS, CDR2 SASEGT. With 2 bases removed from V and 12 bases from J, the gap between germline ends came to 10 bases. This chain's CDR3 is CASSERGTEYF. Written as DNA, the CDR3 is TGTGCCAGCAGTGAACGGGGGACAGAGTACTTC.

The chain recombines TRBV2 with TRBJ2-5, with TRBD1 identical over 11 bases. The CDR3 runs to 14 residues. The germline CDR1 and CDR2 sequences are SNHLY and FYNNEI. V was clipped by 4 bases and J by 5 bases; unmatched bases: 3. In nucleotides, the CDR3 is TGTGCCAGCAGTGGGACAGGGGGCAGGGAGACCCAGTACTTC. It specifies CASSGTGGRETQYF.

This clone was seen a handful of times. This chain links TRBV11-2 with TRBJ2-2; 8 bases fit TRBD1. There are 16 residues in the CDR3. With V trimmed by 5 bases and J by 1 base, 6 bases remained unmatched. CDR1 SGHAT and CDR2 FQNNGV come from the germline V gene. The CDR3: CASSPQGALNTGELFF. Here the CDR3 DNA reads TGTGCCAGCAGCCCCCAGGGGGCACTGAACACCGGGGAGCTGTTTTTT.

The gene calls are TRBV6-5 and TRBJ2-7, with D perhaps matching TRBD1 (6 bases). This CDR3 is built from 14 residues. Deletions cut 7 bases from V and 2 bases from J, with 15 bases between. CDR1 is MNHEY and CDR2 is SVGAGI in the germline V gene. This CDR3 is CASKRDGQTYEQYF. CDR3 DNA: TGTGCCAGCAAAAGGGACGGACAGACCTACGAGCAGTACTTC.

The chain uses TRBV2 and TRBJ2-4; D is perhaps TRBD2 (6 bases). Germline V gene sequence: CDR1 SNHLY, CDR2 FYNNEI. V was pared by 2 bases and J by 8 bases, with 7 bases between. The CDR3 covers 12 residues. The CDR3 DNA follows: TGTGCCAGCAGTGAATCGGGGGACATTCAGTACTTC. Protein sequence: CASSESGDIQYF.

The rearrangement uses TRBV11-2 and TRBJ1-2; 11 bases line up with TRBD1. The CDR3 spans 18 residues. CDR1 is SGHAT and CDR2 is FQNNGV in the germline V gene. Losses at the gene ends were 4 bases for V and 3 bases for J; bases not matched to a gene: 13. The CDR3 DNA reads as TGTGCCAGCAGCTCTCTGGTAGGACAGGGGGCAGGGGACTATGGCTACACCTTC. This codes for CASSSLVGQGAGDYGYTF.

V is TRBV29-1 and J is TRBJ2-3, with D possibly being TRBD2 (6 bases). V lost 6 bases and J 1 base, leaving 11 bases between the germline ends. CDR1 and CDR2 from the germline V gene are SQVTM and ANQGSEA. The CDR3 extends over 13 amino acids. The CDR3 region is CSVGSSGTDTQYF. The CDR3 bases are TGCAGCGTCGGTTCTAGCGGCACAGATACGCAGTATTTT.

This clone was recorded only once. This chain joins TRBV6-5 and TRBJ1-2, with D uncertain. The CDR3 is 13 residues long. Germline values: CDR1 MNHEY, CDR2 SVGAGI. V shed 1 base and J shed 4 bases, with 7 bases lying between them. The CDR3 DNA reads as TGTGCCAGCAGTTACTTCGGCGGCTATGGCTACACCTTC. This gives the protein CASSYFGGYGYTF.

The chain is built from TRBV6-6 and TRBJ2-4, with D perhaps matching TRBD2 (6 bases). Trimming pared 7 bases from V and 8 bases from J, leaving 15 bases between. CDR3 length equals 13 residues. Germline CDR1 MNHNY, CDR2 SVGAGI (reference sequence). CDR3 sequence (DNA): TGTGCCAGCAAAGAGGGAGGAAGGGACATTCAGTACTTC. Residues: CASKEGGRDIQYF.

The chain carries TRBV16 and TRBJ2-5; no clear D. The ends were cut back, 0 bases at V and 2 bases at J, with 10 bases in the middle. This CDR3 has 15 amino acids. CDR1 and CDR2 from the germline V gene are KGHSY and FQNENV. CDR3 coding DNA: TGTGCCAGCAGCCAATCGTGGCAGAAGCAAGAGACCCAGTACTTC. Translating gives CASSQSWQKQETQYF.

The rearrangement uses TRBV5-1 and TRBJ2-1, with 7 positions matching TRBD1. V lost 0 bases to trimming and J lost 2 bases; unmatched junction nucleotides: 5. This CDR3 has 16 amino acids. Germline loops: CDR1 SGHRS, CDR2 YFSETQ. DNA of the CDR3: TGCGCCAGCAGCTTGGTAAGAGGGACAGCCTACAATGAGCAGTTCTTC. This encodes CASSLVRGTAYNEQFF.